A selection of T cell receptor beta chains follows, all from one sample in a study of tumor and adjacent non-tumor tissue in lung cancer. TCRdb re-called the multiplex PCR reads with MiXCR, one entry per CDR3 protein. The profile shows 120,000 or so distinct CDR3 sequences, around three fifths of them singletons. Sequenced material: lung tumor tissue. All receptors derive from a man aged 25-40 years with non-small cell lung cancer. The CDR3 runs from the conserved cysteine through the conserved F or W. Each record gives: V gene, J gene, clone size, D gene, CDR3 protein, CDR3 DNA. D genes are given only for firm matches. A row's size may be missing; if present it is once, few, many or a size class.

TRBV24-1	TRBJ1-4	.	.	CATSDRQDINVKLFF	TGTGCCACCAGTGACCGACAGGACATTAATGTAAAACTGTTTTTT
TRBV6-5	TRBJ2-5	.	.	CANRIDLTQETQYF	TGTGCCAACAGGATCGATTTGACCCAAGAGACCCAGTACTTC
TRBV29-1	TRBJ2-3	.	.	CSIEVWADTQYF	TGCAGCATTGAAGTTTGGGCAGATACGCAGTATTTT
TRBV4-2	TRBJ2-3	.	TRBD2	CASSQELAVMRTDTQYF	TGTGCCAGCAGCCAAGAGCTAGCGGTGATGCGCACAGATACGCAGTATTTT
TRBV5-5	TRBJ2-7	.	TRBD1	CVSSLFRTGTDTEQYF	TGTGTCAGCAGCTTGTTTCGGACAGGGACGGATACCGAGCAGTACTTC
TRBV11-2	TRBJ2-3	.	.	CASSLDHGDTQYF	TGTGCCAGCAGCTTAGATCACGGGGATACGCAGTATTTT
TRBV20-1	TRBJ2-7	.	TRBD2	CSAPAAGTVYGQYF	TGCAGTGCCCCCGCAGCGGGAACGGTTTACGGGCAGTACTTC
TRBV12-3/TRBV12-4	TRBJ2-7	.	.	CVSRRLVGSGEQYF	TGTGTCAGCAGAAGACTAGTGGGGTCAGGGGAGCAGTACTTC
TRBV11-1	TRBJ2-2	.	TRBD1	CASSFGQGRTRELSF	TGTGCCAGCAGCTTCGGACAGGGGAGGACCAGGGAGCTGTCTTTT
TRBV5-5	TRBJ1-1	many	.	CASSLSPRQRSTEAFF	TGTGCCAGCAGCTTGTCTCCCCGGCAGCGGAGCACTGAAGCTTTCTTT
TRBV5-1	TRBJ1-1	.	.	CASSDGGTTEAFF	TGCGCCAGCAGCGATGGAGGGACCACTGAAGCTTTCTTT
TRBV4-1	TRBJ2-1	.	.	CASSQESSAFLNEQFF	TGCGCCAGCAGTCAAGAGTCTAGCGCCTTTCTCAATGAGCAGTTCTTC
TRBV7-8	TRBJ1-6	.	.	CASSLDGQTYNSPLHF	TGTGCCAGCAGTTTGGATGGACAGACTTATAATTCACCCCTCCACTTT
TRBV7-3	TRBJ2-2	.	.	CASSSQQARATGELFF	TGTGCCAGCAGCTCTCAACAGGCCCGGGCCACCGGGGAGCTGTTTTTT
TRBV24-1	TRBJ2-7	.	.	CATSSDSYEQYF	TGTGCCACCAGCAGCGACTCCTACGAGCAGTACTTC
TRBV6-5	TRBJ2-7	.	.	CASGYRYREYEQYF	TGTGCCAGCGGTTACCGTTATAGGGAATACGAGCAGTACTTC
TRBV6-6	TRBJ1-1	many	.	CASSPRDHMNTEAFF	TGTGCCAGCAGTCCTAGAGACCACATGAACACTGAAGCTTTCTTT
TRBV29-1	TRBJ1-2	.	.	CSVHLDNGYTF	TGCAGTGTCCACCTGGACAACGGCTACACCTTC
TRBV11-2	TRBJ2-1	.	TRBD2	CASSAGLRLNNEQIF	TGTGCCAGCAGCGCGGGACTAAGATTGAACAATGAGCAGATCTTC
TRBV11-2	TRBJ2-1	few	.	CASSPTYHLVYNEQFF	TGTGCCAGCAGCCCAACGTACCATCTAGTGTACAATGAGCAGTTCTTC
TRBV11-2	TRBJ2-1	.	TRBD2	CTSLGREGSYNEQFF	TGTACCAGCTTGGGGAGGGAGGGCTCCTACAATGAGCAGTTCTTC
TRBV5-4	TRBJ1-2	.	.	CARSLVDPEYGYTF	TGTGCCAGGAGCTTGGTGGACCCCGAATATGGCTATACCTTC
TRBV5-1	TRBJ2-3	few	.	CASSLGGSGTDTQYF	TGCGCCAGCAGCTTGGGAGGTAGCGGTACAGATACGCAGTATTTT
TRBV11-3	TRBJ2-3	.	TRBD2	CASSLLAGGLGDTQYF	TGTGCCAGCAGCTTACTAGCGGGAGGACTAGGAGATACGCAGTATTTT
TRBV28	TRBJ2-1	.	.	CASSLGGARNEQFF	TGTGCCAGCAGTTTGGGGGGGGCCAGAAATGAGCAGTTCTTC
TRBV20-1	TRBJ1-4	.	.	CSARDLARSDEKLFF	TGCAGTGCTAGAGATCTGGCAAGGTCGGATGAAAAATTGTTTTTT
TRBV20-1	TRBJ2-3	many	TRBD2	CSASRLAGGTSTDTQYF	TGCAGTGCTTCCCGACTAGCGGGGGGCACTAGCACAGATACGCAGTATTTT
TRBV7-8	TRBJ2-5	few	TRBD1	CASSALDRDETQYF	TGTGCCAGCAGCGCACTTGACAGGGATGAGACCCAGTACTTC
TRBV20-1	TRBJ1-1	many	.	CSAIKGQNTEAFF	TGCAGTGCGATAAAGGGACAGAACACTGAAGCTTTCTTT
TRBV11-3	TRBJ2-7	.	.	CASSSTSLEQYF	TGTGCCAGCAGCTCCACTAGCCTCGAGCAGTACTTC
TRBV11-2	TRBJ2-2	.	.	CANNHGRINTGELFF	TGTGCCAACAACCACGGCCGGATTAACACCGGGGAGCTGTTTTTC
TRBV5-6	TRBJ2-1	many	TRBD1	CASSFFTTGGRSEQFF	TGTGCCAGCAGCTTCTTTACGACAGGGGGCCGGAGTGAGCAGTTCTTC
TRBV5-1	TRBJ1-5	.	.	CASSLETGGDKPQHF	TGCGCCAGCAGCTTGGAGACTGGCGGGGATAAGCCCCAGCATTTT
TRBV20-1	TRBJ2-1	.	TRBD2	CSARGREGSNEQFF	TGCAGTGCCAGAGGGCGGGAGGGAAGCAATGAGCAGTTCTTC
TRBV5-5	TRBJ1-4	.	.	CDSSLVGGPATNEKLFF	TGTGACAGCAGCCTGGTCGGGGGTCCTGCAACTAATGAAAAACTGTTTTTT
TRBV7-9	TRBJ2-1	many	.	CASRLSSYNEQFF	TGTGCCAGCAGGTTAAGCTCCTACAATGAGCAGTTCTTC
TRBV11-2	TRBJ1-2	many	.	CASSPQENYGYTF	TGTGCCAGCAGCCCACAGGAGAACTATGGCTACACCTTC
TRBV6-5	TRBJ2-4	many	.	CASSYSGNIQYF	TGTGCCAGCAGTTACTCCGGCAACATTCAGTACTTC
TRBV5-4	TRBJ2-7	.	.	CVSSEGFLYEQYF	TGTGTCAGCAGCGAAGGATTCCTCTACGAGCAGTACTTC
TRBV6-2/TRBV6-3	TRBJ2-1	.	.	CASSLVGGPNEQFF	TGTGCCAGCAGTTTAGTGGGGGGGCCGAATGAGCAATTCTTC
TRBV11-1	TRBJ2-1	.	.	CASIYSWVTYF	TGTGCCAGCATCTATTCGTGGGTAACGTACTTC